A selection of T cell receptor beta chains follows, all from one sample in a study of cytomegalovirus exposure and HLA in healthy donors. TCRdb keeps only in-frame clones here, not all; method: immunoSEQ multiplex PCR. Seen here are around 110,000 clones, 60% to 80% observed once, and the top ten hold more than 2%. The sequenced material came from PBMCs. Receptor source: a young man in good health and CMV-seronegative. CDR3s include the opening cysteine and the closing phenylalanine or tryptophan. A D gene is named only where the DNA matches it firmly.

TRBJ2-5 | TRBV25-1 | NA | CASSEARGRETQYF
TRBJ1-3 | TRBV5-1 | TRBD1 | CASSLGQGSSGNTIYF
TRBJ1-1 | TRBV6-5 | TRBD1 | CASSSTGGGGSEAFF
TRBJ2-5 | TRBV25-1 | TRBD1 | CASSLQGPETQYF
TRBJ2-2 | TRBV6-5 | NA | CASTRDGTGELFF
TRBJ1-6 | TRBV5-8 | NA | CASSFGGANSPLHF
TRBJ2-7 | TRBV29-1 | TRBD1 | CSVAGQGPLVEQYF
TRBJ1-1 | TRBV10-2 | TRBD1 | CASSAQQGVNTEAFF
TRBJ2-7 | TRBV7-2 | TRBD2 | CASSTSGGAIYEQYF
TRBJ2-7 | TRBV9 | TRBD1 | CASSDGQGEVQYF
TRBJ2-7 | TRBV7-2 | TRBD2 | CASSLAGGSYEQYF
TRBJ2-1 | TRBV5-1 | TRBD2 | CASSPEGLAGFSEQFF
TRBJ1-1 | TRBV9 | TRBD1 | CASSGQQGRLNTEAFF
TRBJ2-2 | TRBV6-4 | NA | CASRRDTNTGELFF
TRBJ1-1 | TRBV19 | NA | CASTPFGQVLPNTEAFF
TRBJ1-5 | TRBV7-2 | TRBD1 | CASSLGGGTNQPQHF
TRBJ2-2 | TRBV4-3 | TRBD1 | CASSQGTGGDGELFF
TRBJ1-1 | TRBV19 | TRBD1 | CASRHPGQANTEAFF
TRBJ1-2 | TRBV5-4 | NA | CASSWRGNYGYTF
TRBJ2-3 | TRBV28 | TRBD2 | CASSSPGLAGYTDTQYF
TRBJ2-1 | TRBV7-6 | NA | CASTRGWTYNEQFF
TRBJ1-1 | TRBV21-1 | NA | CATTGIPTEAFF
TRBJ1-1 | TRBV9 | NA | CASSVSTVNTEAFF
TRBJ2-5 | TRBV18 | NA | CASSPSIRTNRETQYF
TRBJ1-2 | TRBV10-3 | NA | CAIGDDSLGNDGHTF
TRBJ2-2 | TRBV5-4 | TRBD1 | CASSLGPPGQGSGGELFF
TRBJ2-7 | TRBV10-3 | TRBD2 | CAISAGLAGFYEQYF
TRBJ2-3 | TRBV4-2 | TRBD2 | CASSRMTSGGPDTQYF
TRBJ2-7 | TRBV5-4 | NA | CASSLDGLTNEQYF
TRBJ2-5 | TRBV4-2 | TRBD2 | CASSPPTSGGEQYF
TRBJ1-5 | TRBV18 | TRBD1 | CASSVRGRVSNQPQHF
TRBJ2-5 | TRBV7-2 | TRBD1 | CASSARDRAGKTQYF
TRBJ2-4 | TRBV7-2 | TRBD2 | CASSLGGSKNIQYF
TRBJ1-5 | TRBV15 | NA | CATSRDYGQPQHF
TRBJ2-2 | TRBV5-4 | NA | CASSLGTGVTGELFF
TRBJ1-1 | TRBV5-6 | NA | CASSLLRANTEAFF
TRBJ2-6 | TRBV7-2 | NA | CASSLQVSSGANVLTF
TRBJ2-1 | TRBV7-3 | NA | CASSLTPSGEQFF
TRBJ2-2 | TRBV4-3 | TRBD2 | CASSQTSGGTANTGELFF
TRBJ2-5 | TRBV25-1 | NA | CASSESIGGTQYF
TRBJ1-1 | TRBV18 | TRBD1 | CASSRGQGFKAEAFF
TRBJ1-1 | TRBV9 | NA | CASSEGDTEAFF
TRBJ2-3 | TRBV13 | TRBD2 | CASRYSGGAWDTQYF
TRBJ1-1 | TRBV9 | TRBD1 | CASSVGYRGTEAFF
TRBJ2-7 | TRBV5-8 | NA | CASSLLGYSEQYF
TRBJ2-7 | TRBV28 | TRBD1 | CASSRNRRGSYEQYF
TRBJ2-5 | TRBV7-2 | TRBD2 | CASSPGGSRETQYF